This T cell receptor (beta chain) was captured by sequencing in a study of blood T cell repertoires in COVID-19. The ends were cut back, 5 bases at V and 4 bases at J, with 18 bases in the middle. This CDR3 is 15 amino acids long. In germline, CDR1 is MNHEY, CDR2 SMNVEV (reference sequence). TCRdb keeps only in-frame clones here, not all; method: immunoSEQ multiplex PCR. The sample has 360,000 or so clones, around 90% seen once; the top ten hold 6% to 7.5%. Sequenced input: peripheral blood. The chain couples TRBV27 to TRBJ2-7; possible D gene TRBD1, 6 bases. This receptor was taken from a young man with active or convalescent COVID-19. The CDR3 region has the DNA TGTGCCAGCAGTAACAGGGTTACCCTTCTGTACGAGCAGTACTTC. It yields the protein CASSNRVTLLYEQYF.